Listed below are T cell receptor beta chains from one sample, sequenced in a study of identical twins. MiXCR, applied by TCRdb to the 5' RACE reads, yields one record per CDR3 protein. The sample lists around 690,000 distinct CDR3 sequences, around 20% occurring once. These data also featured in a second study, about T cells expressing NK-cell markers.

Sequenced material: PBMCs. The receptors were gathered from a young woman in good health. The CDR3 runs from the conserved cysteine through the conserved F or W. D genes are given only for firm matches. Clone size is shown for a subset of rows, as once, few, many or a class of expanded clone.

clone_size	j_call	v_call	d_call	cdr3_aa	cdr3_nt
many	TRBJ1-2	TRBV15	-	CATSIGGRYGYTF	TGTGCCACCAGCATTGGGGGAAGGTATGGCTACACCTTC
-	TRBJ1-2	TRBV7-9	-	CASSLRNADGYTF	TGTGCCAGCAGCTTAAGAAACGCAGATGGCTACACCTTC
few	TRBJ2-3	TRBV29-1	-	CSGGPRTDTQYF	TGCAGCGGGGGTCCACGCACAGATACGCAGTATTTT
few	TRBJ1-3	TRBV5-6	-	CASSLAPRGAGNTIYF	TGTGCCAGCAGCTTGGCCCCCAGGGGAGCTGGAAACACCATATATTTT
-	TRBJ1-2	TRBV5-6	-	CASSLGLTDAYGYTF	TGTGCCAGCAGCTTGGGCTTGACCGACGCGTATGGCTACACCTTC
-	TRBJ1-1	TRBV6-1	-	CASSRGGGSKGGAFF	TGTGCCAGCAGTCGCGGCGGAGGGTCCAAAGGGGGAGCTTTCTTT
-	TRBJ1-2	TRBV4-3	-	CASSQDLNRPNYGYTF	TGCGCCAGCAGCCAAGATCTTAACAGACCCAACTATGGCTACACCTTC
-	TRBJ2-2	TRBV20-1	-	CSARVQGSRGELFF	TGCAGTGCTAGAGTACAGGGTAGTCGAGGGGAGCTGTTTTTT
-	TRBJ2-2	TRBV29-1	-	CSGRGTGELFF	TGCAGCGGAAGGGGAACCGGGGAGCTGTTTTTT
-	TRBJ2-1	TRBV3-1	-	CASSQATRGPFF	TGTGCCAGCAGCCAAGCGACGCGGGGCCCGTTCTTC
few	TRBJ2-3	TRBV10-1	TRBD1	CASSGTGSGDTQYF	TGCGCCAGCAGTGGGACAGGGTCTGGAGATACGCAGTATTTT
few	TRBJ2-5	TRBV7-6	-	CASSLVSYQETQYF	TGTGCCAGCAGCTTAGTGTCGTACCAAGAGACCCAGTACTTC
-	TRBJ2-3	TRBV12-3/TRBV12-4	-	CASSFGQLTDTQYF	TGTGCCAGCAGTTTTGGGCAACTCACAGATACGCAGTATTTT
many	TRBJ1-2	TRBV27	-	CASSLGQYYGYTF	TGTGCCAGCAGTTTAGGACAGTACTATGGCTACACCTTC
few	TRBJ2-1	TRBV6-2/TRBV6-3	TRBD2	CASSYWLAGVEQFF	TGTGCCAGCAGTTATTGGCTAGCGGGAGTTGAGCAGTTCTTC
-	TRBJ2-1	TRBV5-6	-	CASSLNGRSSYNEQFF	TGTGCCAGCAGCCTAAATGGCAGGAGCTCCTACAATGAGCAGTTCTTC
-	TRBJ2-5	TRBV20-1	TRBD2	CSARDPSGTETQYF	TGCAGTGCTAGAGACCCTAGCGGGACTGAGACCCAGTACTTC
-	TRBJ2-1	TRBV5-1	TRBD2	CASSPGGTSGDYNEQFF	TGCGCCAGCAGCCCAGGAGGGACTAGCGGGGACTACAATGAGCAGTTCTTC
many	TRBJ1-2	TRBV20-1	-	CSARGRPYGYTF	TGCAGTGCTAGAGGCAGGCCCTATGGCTACACCTTC
few	TRBJ2-7	TRBV12-3/TRBV12-4	TRBD1	CASSRRQGTYEQYF	TGTGCCAGCAGTCGACGACAGGGGACCTACGAGCAGTACTTC
-	TRBJ2-3	TRBV10-3	-	CAIRLGDTQYF	TGTGCCATCAGGTTGGGGGATACGCAGTATTTT